This T cell receptor (beta chain) was sequenced during a study of blood T cell repertoires in COVID-19 (dated by TCRdb to the early 2020s). Some background on the complete study: Samples covering the acute and convalescent phases of COVID-19 were provided by collaborators in the United States, Italy and Spain. Deeply sampled blood TCRbeta repertoires from subjects exposed to, actively infected with, or recovered from COVID-19 were included in the dataset. Where available, HLA class I and class II types were obtained from metadata supplied by the sample provider rather than from assay-based typing. Nearly every sample came with metadata listing a de-identified subject ID, COVID-19 status, age in years and sex. The repertoires were made available in a free public database intended to serve as a resource for research on the immune response to SARS-CoV-2. The prospective study material was composed of cDNA or gDNA derived from T cells, B-cell-depleted T cells, or PBMCs. Samples were obtained from the ongoing ImmuneRACE study (first 160 participants) and from over 1,000 subjects provided by 6 global collaborators.

TCRbeta CDR3 regions were amplified from genomic DNA using the immunoSEQ Assay, a bias-controlled multiplex PCR. Per the authors' processing: Within the assay, amplification of reference gene primers was used to estimate how many nucleated cells each sample contained. To quantify the absolute abundance of each unique TCRbeta CDR3 rearrangement, sequence reads were collapsed and filtered. Productive Simpson clonality was computed per sample as the square root of Simpson's diversity index over productive rearrangements. In TCRdb, the immuneACCESS table is reduced to in-frame sequences with V and J assigned. These tables do not hold every clone; where another copy was compared, an unresolved V gene accounts for under half, and the others remain unexplained. V and J calls and clone size are those listed in that table; D and trimming were worked out from the DNA. Present in this sample are 110,000 to 150,000 clones, 79% of which were seen just once. The ten largest account for over 8.5% of the sample.

As to this clone: Its antigen is currently not known. Qualities for individual bases were not recorded, and no much larger clone is one base off.

The collaborating institutions used their own protocols to collect whole blood in K2EDTA tubes. Collaborator samples were shipped for TCRbeta analysis as frozen whole blood, isolated PBMCs, or DNA extracted from either sample type. Counted from cysteine to phenylalanine, this CDR3 has 15 amino acids. Only the CDR3 part of the read is kept: 45 bases, read in frame from the first base. The germline V gene encodes CDR1 SGHDT and CDR2 YYEEEE. Compared with germline, V lacks 4 bases and J lacks 0 bases; bases without a gene match: 5. The full study reports these points: Clinical and demographic metadata were provided uncurated, with the amount varying by source and participant.

Sequenced material: peripheral blood. The sequence joins TRBV5-6 to TRBJ2-7; TRBD1 matches 9 bases in the middle. The clonotype was recovered from a man aged 45-65 years with active or convalescent COVID-19. The nucleotide sequence is TGTGCCAGCAGCCCGGGGACAGGGAGCTCCTACGAGCAGTACTTC. Translated, it reads CASSPGTGSSYEQYF.